These 27 T cell receptor beta chains share one sample of origin, sequenced in a study of T cell changes during pregnancy in multiple sclerosis. TCRdb's table, derived via immunoSEQ multiplex PCR, lists solely in-frame clones and lacks some. The sample has fewer than 75,000 clones; approximately 90% are singletons. The starting material was peripheral blood, obtained in the second trimester of pregnancy. Receptors were obtained from a female donor with multiple sclerosis, enrolled in a pregnancy study.

The chain recombines TRBV30 with TRBJ1-5; possibly TRBD1 for D (5 bases). V dropped 3 bases and J dropped 3 bases, with 12 bases sitting between them. Per germline, CDR1 GTSNPN and CDR2 SVGIG (reference sequence). The CDR3 is made up of 14 amino acids. CDR3 loop: CAWSGGSLNQPQHF. Here the CDR3 DNA reads TGTGCCTGGAGCGGGGGTTCCCTCAATCAGCCCCAGCATTTT.

The V and J genes are TRBV6-1 and TRBJ1-2, with 9 bases fitting TRBD1. Trimming cost V 6 bases and J 6 bases; bases outside gene matches: 5. The CDR3 extends over 13 amino acids. Germline V gene sequence: CDR1 MNHNS, CDR2 SASEGT. The CDR3 loop reads CASSVQGADGYTF. The DNA for the CDR3 is TGTGCCAGCAGCGTACAGGGGGCGGATGGCTACACCTTC.

The rearrangement uses TRBV5-6 and TRBJ2-7; TRBD1 aligns across 10 bases. CDR3 length: 14 residues. V shed 0 bases, J shed 3 bases, and the junction held 0 bases outside the gene matches. Looked up from germline, CDR1 is SGHDT and CDR2 is YYEEEE. CDR3 sequence: CASSLGTGGYEQYF. The CDR3 nucleotides are TGTGCCAGCAGCTTGGGGACAGGGGGCTACGAGCAGTACTTC. The variable domain in full, completed from reference TRBV5-6 and TRBJ2-7, reads DAGVTQSPTHLIKTRGQQVTLRCSPKSGHDTVSWYQQALGQGPQFIFQYYEEEERQRGNFPDRFSGHQFPNYSSELNVNALLLGDSALYLCASSLGTGGYEQYFGPGTRLTVT.

V and J are TRBV30 and TRBJ1-1, with a weak D call TRBD1 (6 bases). The CDR3 length is 14 residues. V was clipped by 3 bases and J by 1 base, with 12 bases between them. CDR1 GTSNPN and CDR2 SVGIG come from the germline V gene (reference sequence). The CDR3 loop is CAWRQGGKNTEAFF. CDR3 in DNA: TGTGCCTGGAGACAGGGCGGCAAGAACACTGAAGCTTTCTTT.

The chain recombines TRBV19 with TRBJ2-5; D remains unclear. Trimming removed 5 bases at V and 4 bases at J, with 11 bases between. The length of the CDR3 is 13 residues. Looked up from germline, CDR1 is LNHDA and CDR2 is SQIVND (reference sequence). CDR3 in DNA: TGTGCCAGTAGTTTTAGTGGGCCAGAGACCCAGTACTTC. Translating gives CASSFSGPETQYF.

The chain has TRBV7-2 and TRBJ2-1; tentative D call: TRBD2 (6 bases). The CDR3 runs to 18 residues. V was trimmed by 0 bases and J by 6 bases, leaving 21 bases between them. Germline V gene lookup returns CDR1 SGHTA and CDR2 FQGNSA. DNA of the CDR3: TGTGCCAGCAGCTTAGCTAGGGAGTGGGGGAGGCCCCTCAATGAGCAGTTCTTC. It yields the protein CASSLAREWGRPLNEQFF.

This chain connects TRBV5-6 to TRBJ2-7; maybe TRBD1 (5 bases). Trimming left V 0 bases short and J 6 bases short, with 16 bases between. There are 15 residues in the CDR3. The germline V gene encodes CDR1 SGHDT and CDR2 YYEEEE. The CDR3 region has the DNA TGTGCCAGCAGCTTGGAGGGGATCCTATTTATCGAGCAGTACTTC. It is translated as CASSLEGILFIEQYF. The full variable domain, with the rest looked up from reference TRBV5-6 and TRBJ2-7, is DAGVTQSPTHLIKTRGQQVTLRCSPKSGHDTVSWYQQALGQGPQFIFQYYEEEERQRGNFPDRFSGHQFPNYSSELNVNALLLGDSALYLCASSLEGILFIEQYFGPGTRLTVT.

The chain combines TRBV4-3 with TRBJ2-7; 7 bases map to TRBD2. Trimming took 0 bases from V and 0 from J; bases not matched to a gene: 8. Germline V CDR1 and CDR2: LGHNA, YSLEER. This CDR3 comprises 17 residues. CDR3 bases: TGCGCCAGCAGCCAAGATTTGGGGGGGATGGTCTCCTACGAGCAGTACTTC. Its translation is CASSQDLGGMVSYEQYF.

V usage is TRBV5-6 and J usage is TRBJ2-3, with a possible D match to TRBD2 (6 bases). Germline loops: CDR1 SGHDT, CDR2 YYEEEE. The V gene lost 4 bases and the J gene lost 0 bases, with 12 bases spanning the gap. This CDR3 contains 15 residues. The CDR3 region has the DNA TGTGCCAGCAGCGGGGCAAGCGGGAGCACAGATACGCAGTATTTT. Residues: CASSGASGSTDTQYF.

V is TRBV5-4 and J is TRBJ2-1; 8 positions match TRBD2. The CDR3 totals 16 residues. Germline-derived CDR1 and CDR2 are SGHNT and YYREEE (reference sequence). The junction had 8 bases not matched to a gene; V was cut back by 0 bases and J by 6 bases. The CDR3, as DNA: TGTGCCAGCAGCTTGGCTAGCGGGCTGCGCGGCAATGAGCAGTTCTTC. Residues: CASSLASGLRGNEQFF. Full variable domain (missing parts from reference TRBV5-4 and TRBJ2-1): ETGVTQSPTHLIKTRGQQVTLRCSSQSGHNTVSWYQQALGQGPQFIFQYYREEENGRGNFPPRFSGLQFPNYSSELNVNALELDDSALYLCASSLASGLRGNEQFFGPGTRLTVL.

The V and J genes are TRBV18 and TRBJ2-1; TRBD1 aligns across 10 bases. Germline lookup yields CDR1 KGHSH and CDR2 LQKENI. Losses at the gene ends were 3 bases for V and 8 bases for J; bases not matched to a gene: 4. The length of the CDR3 is 14 residues. CDR3 in amino acids: CASSPGTGVDEQFF. The CDR3 DNA reads as TGTGCCAGCTCACCCGGGACAGGGGTCGATGAGCAGTTCTTC.

The chain recombines TRBV4-1 with TRBJ2-7, with D tentatively TRBD2 (6 bases). V lost 1 base to trimming and J lost 3 bases, with 10 bases between them. The CDR3 sequence is 14 residues long. Per the germline V gene, CDR1 is MGHRA and CDR2 is YSYEKL. The chain's CDR3 is CASSQGDWDYEQYF. The CDR3 nucleotides are TGCGCCAGCAGCCAAGGGGACTGGGACTACGAGCAGTACTTC.

Comment on this clone: At one of its ends the junction is not consistent with the germline gene, which may arise from a read error. The chain recombines TRBV10-1 with TRBJ2-7; TRBD1 agrees at 9 bases. Germline CDR1 and CDR2: WNHNN and SYGVQD (reference sequence). The CDR3 loop spans 12 amino acids. The CDR3 loop is CASSEAVGTGLF. CDR3 coding DNA: TGCGCCAGCAGTGAGGCCGTGGGGACAGGGCTCTTC.

V is TRBV5-1 and J is TRBJ1-1; TRBD1 agrees at 7 bases. V shed 0 bases, J shed 0 bases, and the junction held 5 bases outside the gene matches. Germline V gives CDR1 SGHRS, CDR2 YFSETQ. This CDR3 has 16 residues. CDR3 in DNA: TGCGCCAGCAGCTTGGGACAGGGAACTCTGAACACTGAAGCTTTCTTT. It codes for CASSLGQGTLNTEAFF.

This chain connects TRBV5-1 to TRBJ1-1, with D possibly TRBD1 on 5 matching bases. CDR1 and CDR2 (germline): SGHRS, YFSETQ. The CDR3 contains 14 residues. V shed 0 bases and J shed 5 bases, with 11 bases lying between them. Here the CDR3 reads CASSLGTMGTEAFF. In nucleotides, the CDR3 is TGCGCCAGCAGCTTGGGGACAATGGGGACTGAAGCTTTCTTT.

The J gene is TRBJ2-1, the V gene TRBV19, with D possibly TRBD2 on 6 matching bases. The germline CDR1 and CDR2 sequences are LNHDA and SQIVND (reference sequence). The V end was cut by 2 bases, the J end by 9 bases, with 17 bases between. The CDR3 runs to 15 residues. The chain's CDR3 is CASSISGSGISEQFF. In DNA, the CDR3 is TGTGCCAGTAGTATATCCGGGAGTGGAATCAGTGAGCAGTTCTTC.

The genes are TRBV5-4 and TRBJ1-1; D unresolved. CDR3 length: 13 residues. CDR1 and CDR2 (germline): SGHNT, YYREEE (reference sequence). The ends were cut back, 3 bases at V and 1 base at J, with 7 bases in the middle. Written as DNA, the CDR3 is TGTGCCAGCAGCTCCCAGGAGAACACTGAAGCTTTCTTT. This encodes CASSSQENTEAFF.

The J gene is TRBJ1-1, the V gene TRBV25-1; D is unresolved. This CDR3 comprises 15 residues. The germline V gene encodes CDR1 MGHDK and CDR2 SYGVNS. V was clipped by 2 bases and J by 1 base, with 11 bases between them. The CDR3 sequence: CASSEGVRPNTEAFF. The CDR3, as DNA: TGTGCCAGCAGTGAAGGTGTCAGGCCGAACACTGAAGCTTTCTTT.

The V and J genes are TRBV19 and TRBJ2-1, with 14 bases fitting TRBD2. Germline V gene lookup returns CDR1 LNHDA and CDR2 SQIVND (reference sequence). This CDR3 spans 18 amino acids. V lost 0 bases to trimming and J lost 6 bases; unmatched junction nucleotides: 7. The CDR3, as DNA: TGTGCCAGTAGTATAGATCCCCCGGGACTAGCGGGAGTCAATGAGCAGTTCTTC. Protein: CASSIDPPGLAGVNEQFF.

J is TRBJ2-3 and V is TRBV9; D possibly corresponds to TRBD1 (6 bases). Germline-derived CDR1 and CDR2 are SGDLS and YYNGEE. The CDR3 loop spans 16 amino acids. The germline V and J ends were trimmed by 1 base and 1 base, with 13 bases remaining between them. DNA for the CDR3: TGTGCCAGCAGCGTATCGACGGGACACGGCACAGATACGCAGTATTTT. Translating it yields CASSVSTGHGTDTQYF.

The chain's CDR3 is CASSQSTGSNRAGELFF. The CDR3 region has the DNA TGCGCCAGCAGCCAATCGACAGGTTCGAATCGTGCCGGGGAGCTGTTTTTT. The V and J genes are TRBV4-3 and TRBJ2-2; the D gene is possibly TRBD1 (6 bases). The CDR3 spans 17 residues. Germline V gives CDR1 LGHNA, CDR2 YSLEER. Trimming pared 2 bases from V and 6 bases from J, leaving 19 bases between.

This sequence joins TRBV5-1 and TRBJ1-6; tentative D call: TRBD1 (5 bases). Germline V gene data show CDR1 as SGHRS and CDR2 as YFSETQ. This CDR3 has 16 amino acids. V lost 4 bases, J lost 4 bases, and 15 bases lay in between. The DNA for the CDR3 is TGCGCCAGCAGCCCGACGCTCCAGGGTTATAATTCACCCCTCCACTTT. It codes for CASSPTLQGYNSPLHF.

The V gene is TRBV6-5, the J gene TRBJ1-2, with a weak D call TRBD1 (6 bases). The CDR3 is 11 amino acids. CDR1 is MNHEY and CDR2 is SVGAGI in the germline V gene. With 6 bases removed from V and 6 bases from J, the gap between germline ends came to 8 bases. Here the CDR3 DNA reads TGTGCCAGCAGGGGACAAGATGGCTACACCTTC. It codes for CASRGQDGYTF.

This rearrangement joins TRBV7-9 to TRBJ1-1; D unresolved. This CDR3 region has 12 residues. V was cut by 8 bases and J by 1 base, with 8 bases left in between. Germline lookup yields CDR1 SEHNR and CDR2 FQNEAQ (reference sequence). The DNA of the CDR3 is TGTGCCAGCTGTCTAGGGAACACTGAAGCTTTCTTT. Translating it yields CASCLGNTEAFF.

The chain recombines TRBV11-2 with TRBJ2-2, with TRBD1 identical over 10 bases. The CDR3 consists of 16 residues. Trimming at V came to 5 bases and at J to 8 bases, leaving 11 bases not matched to a gene. CDR1 is SGHAT and CDR2 is FQNNGV in the germline V gene. CDR3 in DNA: TGTGCCAGCAGCCCCCCCGGGACAGGGGCCGGGGGGGAGCTGTTTTTT. As protein: CASSPPGTGAGGELFF.

V gene TRBV30 combines with J gene TRBJ2-6; no reliable D call. The CDR3 totals 14 residues. The germline V and J ends were trimmed by 2 bases and 4 bases, with 9 bases remaining between them. Germline lookup yields CDR1 GTSNPN and CDR2 SVGIG (reference sequence). The CDR3 spells CAWSNLAGANVLTF. The CDR3 nucleotides read TGTGCCTGGAGTAACTTAGCAGGGGCCAACGTCCTGACTTTC.

The genes are TRBV19 and TRBJ1-3, with D hard to call. V was trimmed by 7 bases and J by 0 bases, leaving 10 bases between them. Germline V gene lookup returns CDR1 LNHDA and CDR2 SQIVND (reference sequence). The length of the CDR3 is 14 residues. The CDR3 loop is CASMQARSGNTIYF. CDR3 in DNA: TGTGCCAGTATGCAGGCGCGCTCTGGAAACACCATATATTTT.